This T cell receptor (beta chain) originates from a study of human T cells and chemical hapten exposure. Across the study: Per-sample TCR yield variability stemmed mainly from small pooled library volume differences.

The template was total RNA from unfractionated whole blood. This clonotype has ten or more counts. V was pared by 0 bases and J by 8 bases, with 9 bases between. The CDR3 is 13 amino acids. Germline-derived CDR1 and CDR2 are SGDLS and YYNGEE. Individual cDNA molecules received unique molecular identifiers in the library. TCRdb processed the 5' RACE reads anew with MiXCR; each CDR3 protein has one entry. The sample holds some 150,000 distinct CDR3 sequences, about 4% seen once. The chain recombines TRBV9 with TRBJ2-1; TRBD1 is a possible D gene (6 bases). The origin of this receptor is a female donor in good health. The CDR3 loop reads CASSVVGGHEQFF. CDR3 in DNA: TGTGCCAGCAGCGTAGTTGGGGGCCATGAGCAGTTCTTC.